Presented here are 25 T cell receptor beta chains from one specimen sequenced in a study of shared clonotypes between healthy human individuals. Measured with immunoSEQ multiplex PCR; TCRdb has only the in-frame clones, and not every one. The sample lists approximately 470,000 clones; about 72% were seen once. The sample comprised PBMCs. Receptors were obtained from a woman aged 40-49 years in good health. Some clones in this sample may be carry-over from other donors' samples.

The V call is TRBV11-2, the J call TRBJ2-4; D possibly matches TRBD1 or TRBD2 (6 bases each). Germline V gives CDR1 SGHAT, CDR2 FQNNGV. The CDR3 totals 15 residues. Trimming left V 2 bases short and J 7 bases short, with 15 bases between. The CDR3 here is CASSLTLGGGNIQYF. The DNA for the CDR3 is TGTGCCAGCAGCTTAACTCTCGGAGGGGGGAACATTCAGTACTTC.

This chain connects TRBV4-2 to TRBJ2-3; TRBD2 aligns across 9 bases. The CDR3 sequence is 15 residues long. The V gene end was trimmed by 4 bases and the J gene end by 6 bases; junction bases not matched to a gene: 8. Germline CDR1 LGHNA, CDR2 YNFKEQ. The CDR3 sequence is CASSPHSGSRDTQYF. For the CDR3, the DNA is TGTGCCAGCAGCCCCCATAGCGGGAGTAGGGATACGCAGTATTTT.

This clone has just one count. This rearrangement joins TRBV29-1 to TRBJ1-2; 10 bases map to TRBD1. V gave up 4 bases and J gave up 9 bases; unmatched junction bases: 5. This CDR3 is 12 amino acids long. Germline V lookup: CDR1 SQVTM, CDR2 ANQGSEA. CDR3 sequence reads: CSVGTGGRSYTF. CDR3 nucleotide sequence: TGCAGCGTTGGGACAGGGGGTAGGAGCTACACCTTC. The full variable domain, its missing parts supplied by reference TRBV29-1 and TRBJ1-2, is SAVISQKPSRDICQRGTSLTIQCQVDSQVTMMFWYRQQPGQSLTLIATANQGSEATYESGFVIDKFPISRPNLTFSTLTVSNMSPEDSSIYLCSVGTGGRSYTFGSGTRLTVV.

This chain connects TRBV6-6 to TRBJ1-1, with D possibly matching TRBD1 (5 bases). Between the trimmed V and J ends, which lost 3 bases and 5 bases, there was a span of 13 bases. Germline V gene lookup returns CDR1 MNHNY and CDR2 SVGAGI (reference sequence). This CDR3 has 14 residues. The CDR3 nucleotides read TGTGCCAGCAGTTATGGGGGGGTAGATACTGAAGCTTTCTTT. Its translation is CASSYGGVDTEAFF.

The CDR3 loop is CASSYTASGSSYEQYF. The CDR3 region has the DNA TGTGCCAGCAGTTACACGGCTAGCGGGAGCTCCTACGAGCAGTACTTC. The genes are TRBV2 and TRBJ2-7; TRBD2 agrees at 10 bases. V lost 5 bases to trimming and J lost 0 bases; unmatched junction nucleotides: 7. CDR3 size: 16 residues. Germline CDR1 SNHLY, CDR2 FYNNEI.

The chain is built from TRBV10-3 and TRBJ2-5; 10 bases agree with TRBD1. V lost 3 bases and J lost 2; bases outside the gene matches: 6. This CDR3 contains 16 residues. Germline V gene sequence: CDR1 ENHRY, CDR2 SYGVKD. The CDR3 loop reads CAISEGDRGGQETQYF. The CDR3 DNA reads as TGTGCCATCAGTGAAGGGGACAGGGGAGGGCAAGAGACCCAGTACTTC.

This sequence joins TRBV21-1 and TRBJ2-5. TRBV21-1 represents a pseudogene. The CDR3 is 16 residues long. This CDR3 is CASSNGVSRLQETQYF. CDR3 bases: TGTGCCAGCAGCAATGGGGTCAGTAGGCTCCAAGAGACCCAGTACTTC.

This rearrangement joins TRBV5-4 to TRBJ2-7, with unresolved D. The germline V gene encodes CDR1 SGHNT and CDR2 YYREEE (reference sequence). The V end lost 3 bases, the J end lost 6 bases, and 10 bases lay between the germline ends. This CDR3 is 12 amino acids long. The CDR3 DNA is TGTGCCAGCAGCTCTAATGCGCGCGAGCAGTACTTC. As protein: CASSSNAREQYF.

Only a few counts were recorded for this clone. Other nucleotide sequences in the sample specify the same CDR3. The chain is built from TRBV7-3 and TRBJ2-1; the D gene is possibly TRBD2 (7 bases). V gave up 5 bases and J gave up 9 bases, with 17 bases separating them. CDR3 length equals 14 residues. Per germline, CDR1 SGHTA and CDR2 FQGTGA. In nucleotides, the CDR3 is TGTGCCAGCAGCCCGCTAGCGGAGGGGGGTGAGCAGTTCTTC. It specifies CASSPLAEGGEQFF.

The chain couples TRBV4-1 to TRBJ2-7; 8 nucleotides agree with TRBD2. This CDR3 region has 15 residues. V lost 4 bases to trimming and J lost 2 bases; unmatched junction nucleotides: 7. Germline V CDR1 and CDR2: MGHRA, YSYEKL. The CDR3 region has the DNA TGCGCCAGCAGCCTAAACAGCGGGAGAACCTACGAGCAGTACTTC. Protein product: CASSLNSGRTYEQYF.

The genes are TRBV2 and TRBJ2-7, with D unresolved. This CDR3 is 12 amino acids long. The V end was cut by 6 bases, the J end by 0 bases, with 6 bases between. The germline V gene encodes CDR1 SNHLY and CDR2 FYNNEI. As DNA, the CDR3 is TGTGCCAGCAGCGCAAGCTCCTACGAGCAGTACTTC. It translates to CASSASSYEQYF.

This clone has just a few counts. J is TRBJ1-1 and V is TRBV28; unclear D gene. CDR1 and CDR2 from the germline V gene are MDHEN and SYDVKM. With 5 bases removed from V and 5 bases from J, the gap between germline ends came to 9 bases. CDR3 length equals 12 residues. CDR3 bases: TGTGCCAGCAGTCCCCGGAGAACTGAAGCTTTCTTT. Translating it yields CASSPRRTEAFF.

CDR3 DNA: TGTGCCAGCTCACCACTCGGTTTTTGGGAAAATGAGCAGTTCTTC. It is translated as CASSPLGFWENEQFF. This rearrangement joins TRBV18 to TRBJ2-1, with D uncertain. Trimming removed 1 base from V and 7 bases from J, with 14 bases in between. Germline V gene sequence: CDR1 KGHSH, CDR2 LQKENI. The CDR3 consists of 15 residues.

The chain recombines TRBV10-3 with TRBJ2-5, with a tentative D call TRBD2 (5 bases). CDR3 length: 15 amino acids. Trimming removed 0 bases at V and 2 bases at J, with 10 bases between. Germline CDR1 ENHRY, CDR2 SYGVKD. DNA of the CDR3: TGTGCCATCAGTGAGTCGGCACTAGAACAAGAGACCCAGTACTTC. Its protein is CAISESALEQETQYF.

Only a few counts were recorded for this clone. The chain employs TRBV10-3 and TRBJ1-1, with 10 bases fitting TRBD1. The V gene's germline CDR1 is ENHRY and CDR2 SYGVKD. The CDR3 runs to 14 residues. V was clipped by 6 bases and J by 0 bases; unmatched bases: 1. In DNA, the CDR3 is TGTGCCATCAGAGACAGGGGGCTGAACACTGAAGCTTTCTTT. This encodes CAIRDRGLNTEAFF.

This clone was picked up many times. This rearrangement joins TRBV5-1 to TRBJ1-3; no firm D call. The germline V gene has CDR1 SGHRS and CDR2 YFSETQ. V was trimmed by 7 bases and J by 2 bases, leaving 16 bases between them. The CDR3 runs 15 residues. The CDR3 DNA reads TGCGCCAGCGGAGACACTAGTGGAGCTGGAAACACCATATATTTT. Protein sequence: CASGDTSGAGNTIYF.

This clone was picked up many times. The chain joins TRBV7-2 to TRBJ2-7; perhaps TRBD2 as D (6 bases). CDR3 length: 15 residues. The germline CDR1 and CDR2 sequences are SGHTA and FQGNSA. Trimming shortened V by 2 bases and J by 2 bases, and 13 bases separated the two germline ends. As DNA, the CDR3 is TGTGCCAGCAGCTTAAATAGCGGCGTTGCCTACGAGCAGTACTTC. The encoded protein is CASSLNSGVAYEQYF.

The genes are TRBV9 and TRBJ1-3; weak D call: TRBD1 (6 bases). Germline lookup yields CDR1 SGDLS and CDR2 YYNGEE. The CDR3 runs 16 residues. V lost 0 bases and J lost 2, with 12 bases in between. The CDR3 nucleotides are TGTGCCAGCAGCGTAGCTGGGGCAGGGGCTGGAAACACCATATATTTT. Translated: CASSVAGAGAGNTIYF. Full variable domain (outside the CDR3, taken from reference TRBV9 and TRBJ1-3): DSGVTQTPKHLITATGQRVTLRCSPRSGDLSVYWYQQSLDQGLQFLIQYYNGEERAKGNILERFSAQQFPDLHSELNLSSLELGDSALYFCASSVAGAGAGNTIYFGEGSWLTVV.

This clone was seen just once. This CDR3 is also generated by other DNA sequences in the sample. The chain is built from TRBV4-2 and TRBJ1-2; tentatively, D is TRBD1 (5 bases). The CDR3 consists of 15 residues. Germline CDR1 reads LGHNA; CDR2 reads YNFKEQ. The V end lost 0 bases, the J end lost 5 bases, and 13 bases lay between the germline ends. The CDR3 protein is CASSQERGGGYGYTF. In DNA, the CDR3 is TGTGCCAGCAGCCAAGAAAGGGGTGGAGGGTATGGCTACACCTTC.

The chain couples TRBV5-4 to TRBJ1-4; possible D gene TRBD1, 6 bases. CDR1 and CDR2 from the germline V gene are SGHNT and YYREEE (reference sequence). Between the trimmed V and J ends, which lost 1 base and 3 bases, there was a span of 10 bases. The CDR3 has 15 residues. The CDR3 loop reads CASSLQGRANEKLFF. The DNA of the CDR3 is TGTGCCAGCAGCTTGCAGGGGAGGGCTAATGAAAAACTGTTTTTT.

The J gene is TRBJ2-7, the V gene TRBV11-2; D is ambiguous. V lost 5 bases, J lost 1 base, and 15 bases lay in between. CDR1 is SGHAT, CDR2 FQNNGV, per germline. The CDR3 length is 15 residues. This CDR3 reads CASSLLVGPSYEQYF. CDR3 nucleotides: TGTGCCAGCAGCCTTCTAGTGGGCCCTTCCTACGAGCAGTACTTC.

This chain connects TRBV19 to TRBJ2-2; D is undetermined. Trimming took off 5 bases at V and 4 bases at J, with 14 bases between the two ends. The CDR3 runs to 15 residues. Germline V gene data show CDR1 as LNHDA and CDR2 as SQIVND (reference sequence). The CDR3 DNA reads TGTGCCAGTAGTGCAAGGGCCCTGGGCACCGGGGAGCTGTTTTTT. Residues: CASSARALGTGELFF.

This clone has a handful of counts. The chain uses TRBV18 and TRBJ1-1, with D perhaps TRBD1 (6 bases). Germline lookup yields CDR1 KGHSH and CDR2 LQKENI. Trimming removed 3 bases from V and 3 bases from J, with 14 bases in between. CDR3 length: 15 residues. This CDR3 is CASSPVQQGHTEAFF. The CDR3 region has the DNA TGTGCCAGCTCACCGGTCCAGCAGGGGCACACTGAAGCTTTCTTT.

The chain links TRBV7-9 to TRBJ2-1, with D hard to call. The CDR3 consists of 12 residues. Germline CDR1 SEHNR, CDR2 FQNEAQ (reference sequence). Trimming stripped 5 bases from V and 5 bases from J, with 7 bases between. The CDR3 DNA reads as TGTGCCAGCAGCCCCCCAAACAATGAGCAGTTCTTC. Protein: CASSPPNNEQFF.

The V gene is TRBV7-2, the J gene TRBJ1-1; D is unresolved. V was cut by 1 base and J by 5 bases, with 2 bases left in between. Germline CDR1 reads SGHTA; CDR2 reads FQGNSA. The CDR3 loop spans 11 amino acids. The CDR3 DNA is TGTGCCAGCAGCTTAGGTACTGAAGCTTTCTTT. This codes for CASSLGTEAFF. Supplemented by reference TRBV7-2 and TRBJ1-1, the full variable domain reads GAGVSQSPSNKVTEKGKDVELRCDPISGHTALYWYRQSLGQGLEFLIYFQGNSAPDKSGLPSDRFSAERTGGSVSTLTIQRTQQEDSAVYLCASSLGTEAFFGQGTRLTVV.